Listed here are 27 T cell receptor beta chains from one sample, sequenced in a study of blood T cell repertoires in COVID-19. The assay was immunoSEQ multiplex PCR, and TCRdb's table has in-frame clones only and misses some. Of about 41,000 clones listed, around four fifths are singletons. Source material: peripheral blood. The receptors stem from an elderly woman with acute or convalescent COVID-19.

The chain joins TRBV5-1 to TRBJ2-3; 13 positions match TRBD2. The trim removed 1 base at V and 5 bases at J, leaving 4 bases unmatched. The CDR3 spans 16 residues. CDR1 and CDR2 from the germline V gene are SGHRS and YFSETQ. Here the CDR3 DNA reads TGCGCCAGCAGCTTGACTAGCGGGGGGGCCATAGATACGCAGTATTTT. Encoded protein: CASSLTSGGAIDTQYF.

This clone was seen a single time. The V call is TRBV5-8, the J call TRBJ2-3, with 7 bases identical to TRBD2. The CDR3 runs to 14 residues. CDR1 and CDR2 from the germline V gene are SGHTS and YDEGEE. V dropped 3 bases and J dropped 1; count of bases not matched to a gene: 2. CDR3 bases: TGTGCCAGCAGCTGGGGGGGTGGCACAGATACGCAGTATTTT. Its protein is CASSWGGGTDTQYF. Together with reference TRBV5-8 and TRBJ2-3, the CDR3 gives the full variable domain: EAGVTQSPTHLIKTRGQQATLRCSPISGHTSVYWYQQALGLGLQFLLWYDEGEERNRGNFPPRFSGRQFPNYSSELNVNALELEDSALYLCASSWGGGTDTQYFGPGTRLTVL.

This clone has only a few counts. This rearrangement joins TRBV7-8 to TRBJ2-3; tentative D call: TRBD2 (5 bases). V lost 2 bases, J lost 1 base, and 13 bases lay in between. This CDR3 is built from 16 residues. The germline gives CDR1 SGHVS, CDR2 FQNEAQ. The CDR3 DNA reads TGTGCCAGCAGCTTAAATGCGGGTGAAGGCACAGATACGCAGTATTTT. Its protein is CASSLNAGEGTDTQYF.

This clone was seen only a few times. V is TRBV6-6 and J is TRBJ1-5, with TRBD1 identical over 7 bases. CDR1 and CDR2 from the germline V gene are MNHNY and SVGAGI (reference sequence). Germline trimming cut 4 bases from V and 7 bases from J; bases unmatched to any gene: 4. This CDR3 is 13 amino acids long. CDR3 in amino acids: CASSSGGLQPQHF. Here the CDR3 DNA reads TGTGCCAGCAGTTCAGGGGGGTTGCAGCCCCAGCATTTT.

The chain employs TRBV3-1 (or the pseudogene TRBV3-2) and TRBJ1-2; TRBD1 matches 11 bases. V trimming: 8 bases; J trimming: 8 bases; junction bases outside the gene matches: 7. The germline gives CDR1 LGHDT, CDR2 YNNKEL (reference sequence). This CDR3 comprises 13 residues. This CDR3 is CASFQDRGRGYTF. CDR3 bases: TGTGCCAGCTTTCAGGACAGGGGGCGAGGCTACACCTTC.

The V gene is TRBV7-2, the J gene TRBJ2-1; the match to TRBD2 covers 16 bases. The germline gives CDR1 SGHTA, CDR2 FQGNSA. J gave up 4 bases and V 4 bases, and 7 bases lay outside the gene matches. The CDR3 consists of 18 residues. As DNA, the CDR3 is TGTGCCAGCAGCTCGGGGACTAGCGGGGGGGCTAGGTACAATGAGCAGTTCTTC. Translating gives CASSSGTSGGARYNEQFF.

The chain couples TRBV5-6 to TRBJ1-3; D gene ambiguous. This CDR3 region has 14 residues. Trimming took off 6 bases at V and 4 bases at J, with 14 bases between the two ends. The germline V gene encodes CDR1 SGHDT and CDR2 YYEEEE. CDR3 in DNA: TGTGCCAGCACCACGCGGGAGGTCGGAAACACCATATATTTT. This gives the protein CASTTREVGNTIYF. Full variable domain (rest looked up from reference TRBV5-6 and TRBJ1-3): DAGVTQSPTHLIKTRGQQVTLRCSPKSGHDTVSWYQQALGQGPQFIFQYYEEEERQRGNFPDRFSGHQFPNYSSELNVNALLLGDSALYLCASTTREVGNTIYFGEGSWLTVV.

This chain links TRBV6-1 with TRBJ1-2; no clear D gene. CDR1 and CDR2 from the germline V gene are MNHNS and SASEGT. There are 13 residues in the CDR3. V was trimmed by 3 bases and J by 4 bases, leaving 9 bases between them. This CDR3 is CASSEGGLYGYTF. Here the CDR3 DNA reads TGTGCCAGCAGTGAGGGTGGACTCTATGGCTACACCTTC.

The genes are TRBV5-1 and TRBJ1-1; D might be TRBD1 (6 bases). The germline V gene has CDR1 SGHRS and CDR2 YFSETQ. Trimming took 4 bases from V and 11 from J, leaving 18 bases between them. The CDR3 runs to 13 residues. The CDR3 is CASSMDSPAPAFF. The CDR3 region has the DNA TGCGCCAGCAGCATGGACAGCCCGGCACCGGCTTTCTTT.

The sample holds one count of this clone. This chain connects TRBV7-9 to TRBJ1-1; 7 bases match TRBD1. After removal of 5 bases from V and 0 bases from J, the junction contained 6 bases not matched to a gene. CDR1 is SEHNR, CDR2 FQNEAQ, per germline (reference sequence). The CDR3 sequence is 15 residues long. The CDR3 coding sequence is TGTGCCAGCAGCCCGCAGGACAGGTTGAACACTGAAGCTTTCTTT. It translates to CASSPQDRLNTEAFF. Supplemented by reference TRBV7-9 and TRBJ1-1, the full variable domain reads DTGVSQNPRHKITKRGQNVTFRCDPISEHNRLYWYRQTLGQGPEFLTYFQNEAQLEKSRLLSDRFSAERPKGSFSTLEIQRTEQGDSAMYLCASSPQDRLNTEAFFGQGTRLTVV.

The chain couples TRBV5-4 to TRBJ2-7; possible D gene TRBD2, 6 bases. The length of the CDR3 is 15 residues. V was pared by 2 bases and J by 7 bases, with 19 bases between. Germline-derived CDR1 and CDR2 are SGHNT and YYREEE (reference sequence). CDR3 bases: TGTGCCAGCAGCTTAGACCGGCCGGGAGTGAGTGAGCAGTACTTC. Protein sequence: CASSLDRPGVSEQYF.

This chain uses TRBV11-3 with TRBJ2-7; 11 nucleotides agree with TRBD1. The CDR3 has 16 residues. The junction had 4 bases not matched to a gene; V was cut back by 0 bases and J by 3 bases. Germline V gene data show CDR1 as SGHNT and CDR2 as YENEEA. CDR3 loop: CASSLERTGGNYEQYF. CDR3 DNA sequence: TGTGCCAGCAGCTTAGAACGGACAGGGGGCAACTACGAGCAGTACTTC.

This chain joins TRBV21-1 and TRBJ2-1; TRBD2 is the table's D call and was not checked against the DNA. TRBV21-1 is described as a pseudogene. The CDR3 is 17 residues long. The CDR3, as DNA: TGTGCCAGCAGCAAAAGGGGCCTAGCGGGGGGGTACAATGAGCAGTTCTTC. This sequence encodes CASSKRGLAGGYNEQFF.

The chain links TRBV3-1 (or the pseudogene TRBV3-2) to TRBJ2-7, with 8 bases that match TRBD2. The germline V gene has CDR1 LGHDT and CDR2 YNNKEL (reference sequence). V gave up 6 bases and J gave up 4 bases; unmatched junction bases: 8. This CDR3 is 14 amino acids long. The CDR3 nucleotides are TGTGCCAGCAGTCCTAGGCGGGGGGTGTACGAGCAGTACTTC. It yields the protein CASSPRRGVYEQYF.

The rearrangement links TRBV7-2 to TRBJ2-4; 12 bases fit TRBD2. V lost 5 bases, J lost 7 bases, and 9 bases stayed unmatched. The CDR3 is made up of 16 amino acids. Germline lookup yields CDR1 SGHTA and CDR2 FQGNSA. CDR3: CASSQTSGGGMNIQYF. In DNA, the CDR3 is TGTGCCAGCAGCCAGACTAGCGGGGGTGGCATGAACATTCAGTACTTC.

The chain's CDR3 is CASSLQLAGSHNEQFF. The CDR3 DNA reads as TGCGCCAGCAGCTTACAACTAGCGGGGAGTCACAATGAGCAGTTCTTC. The chain carries TRBV5-1 and TRBJ2-1; TRBD2 aligns across 10 bases. Germline V CDR1 and CDR2: SGHRS, YFSETQ. The V gene end was trimmed by 2 bases and the J gene end by 5 bases; junction bases not matched to a gene: 7. This CDR3 is built from 16 residues.

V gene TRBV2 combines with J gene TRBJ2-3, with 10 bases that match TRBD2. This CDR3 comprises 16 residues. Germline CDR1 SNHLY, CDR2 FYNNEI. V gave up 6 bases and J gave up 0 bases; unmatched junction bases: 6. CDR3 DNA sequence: TGTGCCAGCAGCGGACTAGCGGATACTAGCACAGATACGCAGTATTTT. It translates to CASSGLADTSTDTQYF.

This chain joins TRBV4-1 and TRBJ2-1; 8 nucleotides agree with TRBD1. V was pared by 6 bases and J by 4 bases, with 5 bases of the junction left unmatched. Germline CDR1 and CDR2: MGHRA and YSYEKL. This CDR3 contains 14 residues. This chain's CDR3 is CASSRDRSYNEQFF. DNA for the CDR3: TGCGCCAGCAGTCGGGACAGGAGTTACAATGAGCAGTTCTTC.

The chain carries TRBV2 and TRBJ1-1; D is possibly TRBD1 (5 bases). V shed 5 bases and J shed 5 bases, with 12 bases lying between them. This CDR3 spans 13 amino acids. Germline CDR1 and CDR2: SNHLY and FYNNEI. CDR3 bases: TGTGCCAGCAGTCCCCTCCAGGGTACTGAAGCTTTCTTT. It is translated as CASSPLQGTEAFF. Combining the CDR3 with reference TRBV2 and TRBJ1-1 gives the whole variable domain EPEVTQTPSHQVTQMGQEVILRCVPISNHLYFYWYRQILGQKVEFLVSFYNNEISEKSEIFDDQFSVERPDGSNFTLKIRSTKLEDSAMYFCASSPLQGTEAFFGQGTRLTVV.

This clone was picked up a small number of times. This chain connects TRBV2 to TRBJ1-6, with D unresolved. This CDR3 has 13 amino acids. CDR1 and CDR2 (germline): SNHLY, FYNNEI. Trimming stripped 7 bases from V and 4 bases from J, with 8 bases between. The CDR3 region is CASMAEYNSPLHF. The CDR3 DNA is TGTGCCAGCATGGCGGAGTATAATTCACCCCTCCACTTT.

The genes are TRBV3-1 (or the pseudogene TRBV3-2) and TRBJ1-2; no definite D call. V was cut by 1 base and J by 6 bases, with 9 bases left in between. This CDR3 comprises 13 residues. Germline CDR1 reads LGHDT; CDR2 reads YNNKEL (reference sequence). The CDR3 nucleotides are TGTGCCAGCAGCCAAGCGGGAATCAATGGCTACACCTTC. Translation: CASSQAGINGYTF.

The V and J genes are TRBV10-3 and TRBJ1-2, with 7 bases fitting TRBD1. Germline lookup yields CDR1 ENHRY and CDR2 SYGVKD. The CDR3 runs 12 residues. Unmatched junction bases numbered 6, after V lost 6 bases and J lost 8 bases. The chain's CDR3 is CAISLDREGYTF. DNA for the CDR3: TGTGCCATCAGCCTTGACAGGGAAGGCTACACCTTC.

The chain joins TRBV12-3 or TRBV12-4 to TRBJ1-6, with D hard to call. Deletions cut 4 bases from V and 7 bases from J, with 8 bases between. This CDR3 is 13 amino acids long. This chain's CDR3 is CASSYNKNSPLHF. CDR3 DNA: TGTGCCAGCAGTTACAACAAGAATTCACCCCTCCACTTT.

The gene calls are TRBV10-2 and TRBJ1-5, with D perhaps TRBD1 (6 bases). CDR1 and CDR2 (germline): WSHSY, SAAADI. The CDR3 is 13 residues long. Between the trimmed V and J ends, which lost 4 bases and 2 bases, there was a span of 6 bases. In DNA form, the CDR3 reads TGCGCCAGCAGTGCAGGGGGCAATCAGCCCCAGCATTTT. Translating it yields CASSAGGNQPQHF.

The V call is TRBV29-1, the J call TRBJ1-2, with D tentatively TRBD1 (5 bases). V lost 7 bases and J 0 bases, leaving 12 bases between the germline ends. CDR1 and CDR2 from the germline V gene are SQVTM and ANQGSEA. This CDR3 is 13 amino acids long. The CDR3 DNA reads TGCAGCGCGGGGACGGACACTAACTATGGCTACACCTTC. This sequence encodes CSAGTDTNYGYTF.

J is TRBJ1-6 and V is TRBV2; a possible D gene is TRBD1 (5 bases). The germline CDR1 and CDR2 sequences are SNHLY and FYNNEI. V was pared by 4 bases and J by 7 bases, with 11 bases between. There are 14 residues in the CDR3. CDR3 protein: CASSAETENSPLHF. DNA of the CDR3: TGTGCCAGCAGTGCGGAGACAGAGAATTCACCCCTCCACTTT. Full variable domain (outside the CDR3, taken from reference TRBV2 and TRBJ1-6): EPEVTQTPSHQVTQMGQEVILRCVPISNHLYFYWYRQILGQKVEFLVSFYNNEISEKSEIFDDQFSVERPDGSNFTLKIRSTKLEDSAMYFCASSAETENSPLHFGNGTRLTVT.

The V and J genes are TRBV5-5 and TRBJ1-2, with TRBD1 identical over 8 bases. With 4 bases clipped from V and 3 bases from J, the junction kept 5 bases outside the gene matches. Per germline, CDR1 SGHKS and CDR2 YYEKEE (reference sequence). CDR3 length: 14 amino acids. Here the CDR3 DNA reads TGTGCCAGCAGCAAAGGACAGGGCGACTATGGCTACACCTTC. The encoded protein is CASSKGQGDYGYTF.